This T cell receptor beta chain was recorded in a study of blood T cells in healthy people across ages. The authors ran a second PCR of about 7 to 11 cycles using a sample-barcoded 5' primer and a J-beta primer mix. One entry per CDR3 protein, called by TCRdb with MiXCR from the 5' RACE reads. The data hold about 780,000 distinct CDR3 sequences, with about half observed a single time. V lost 3 bases and J 0 bases, leaving 12 bases between the germline ends. Germline V gene lookup returns CDR1 DFQATT and CDR2 SNEGSKA (reference sequence). The CDR3 sequence is 16 residues long. Input material: blood. The chain recombines TRBV20-1 with TRBJ1-6, with D uncertain. This receptor was identified in a man older than 75 in good health. Here the CDR3 reads CSARFRGSSYNSPLHF. In DNA form, the CDR3 reads TGCAGTGCTAGGTTTCGTGGGAGCTCCTATAATTCACCCCTCCACTTT.